This TCR beta chain is from a study of T cells in Graves' hyperthyroidism and ophthalmopathy. Study background: Peripheral blood was taken when the disease was first diagnosed, before any treatment began.

The CDR3 contains 16 residues. Looked up from germline, CDR1 is SEHNR and CDR2 is FQNEAQ (reference sequence). V was pared by 2 bases and J by 5 bases, with 16 bases between. The sample holds a few counts of this clonotype. Given a much more abundant clone one base away, this may be a read error. Hyperthyroidism, newly diagnosed and lasting under 2 months, affected patients aged 18 to 65. RNA transcripts provided the source from which TCR beta CDR3 regions were amplified. The HTBI primer set was used in a first-round RT-PCR of the TCR CDR3. TCRdb re-analysed the multiplex PCR reads in MiXCR, keeping a single row per CDR3 protein. Among some 350,000 distinct CDR3 sequences listed, 15% to 19% were seen once.

This clonotype originated in a woman in her late teens or twenties with Graves' hyperthyroidism that later progressed to Graves' ophthalmopathy. Sequenced sample: blood. The rearrangement links TRBV7-9 to TRBJ1-5; D is perhaps TRBD1 (5 bases). The CDR3 sequence: CASSLWGVGFDQPQHF. CDR3 nucleotide sequence: TGTGCCAGCAGCTTATGGGGGGTGGGTTTCGATCAGCCCCAGCATTTT.